The following is a T cell receptor (beta chain) sequence with its context. The data stem from a study of blood T cell repertoires in COVID-19. The germline V and J ends were trimmed by 8 bases and 2 bases, with 14 bases remaining between them. Looked up from germline, CDR1 is MDHEN and CDR2 is SYDVKM. The CDR3 is 14 residues long. Clones were read by immunoSEQ multiplex PCR, and TCRdb kept only the in-frame ones, dropping some. Here the sample spans approximately 250,000 clones, over 80% being singletons. This TCR was recovered from a woman in her 30s with acute COVID-19. Sequenced sample: PBMCs or T cells enriched from blood (not recorded which). This chain uses TRBV28 with TRBJ2-3; no reliable D call. The CDR3 sequence is CASGTWQDTDTQYF. In DNA form, the CDR3 reads TGTGCCAGCGGTACATGGCAGGACACAGATACGCAGTATTTT. Looking up the rest from reference TRBV28 and TRBJ2-3 gives the full variable domain: DVKVTQSSRYLVKRTGEKVFLECVQDMDHENMFWYRQDPGLGLRLIYFSYDVKMKEKGDIPEGYSVSREKKERFSLILESASTNQTSMYLCASGTWQDTDTQYFGPGTRLTVL.